The 23 T cell receptor beta chains below come from one sample, sequenced in a study of blood T cell repertoires in COVID-19. Repertoires were generated with immunoSEQ multiplex PCR, while TCRdb's copy carries only in-frame clones and drops some. The data hold 150,000 to 200,000 clones, with around 84% observed a single time. The sample comprised PBMCs or T cells enriched from blood (not recorded which). These receptors were obtained from a man over 45 who had recovered from COVID-19.

The rearrangement uses TRBV4-1 and TRBJ2-7; D is uncertain. In germline, CDR1 is MGHRA, CDR2 YSYEKL. V was pared by 4 bases and J by 4 bases, with 11 bases between. There are 13 residues in the CDR3. The CDR3 region is CASSPETSYEQYF. The CDR3 nucleotides read TGCGCCAGCAGCCCCGAAACGAGTTACGAGCAGTACTTC.

V is TRBV14 and J is TRBJ1-1; possibly TRBD1 for D (6 bases). The CDR3 runs to 14 residues. The ends were cut back, 0 bases at V and 7 bases at J, with 12 bases in the middle. Looked up from germline, CDR1 is SGHDN and CDR2 is FVKESK. CDR3 sequence reads: CASSQDQGGDEAFF. The CDR3 nucleotides are TGTGCCAGCAGCCAAGATCAAGGGGGGGATGAAGCTTTCTTT.

This clone was seen only once. V is TRBV30 and J is TRBJ1-1, with no clear D. The ends were cut back, 6 bases at V and 4 bases at J, with 15 bases in the middle. The CDR3 has 13 residues. Germline values: CDR1 GTSNPN, CDR2 SVGIG (reference sequence). CDR3 amino acids: CACNRGWSTEAFF. The DNA of the CDR3 is TGTGCCTGCAACCGGGGTTGGAGCACTGAAGCTTTCTTT.

This clone was recorded a few times. V is TRBV19 and J is TRBJ1-1; D might be TRBD1 (5 bases). Deletions cut 10 bases from V and 1 base from J, with 31 bases between. There are 19 residues in the CDR3. Germline values: CDR1 LNHDA, CDR2 SQIVND (reference sequence). The CDR3 region is CATRNVRGRDEVKNTEAFF. The CDR3 nucleotides are TGTGCCACCCGAAATGTTAGAGGGAGGGACGAAGTAAAGAACACTGAAGCTTTCTTT.

V usage is TRBV28 and J usage is TRBJ1-6; 9 nucleotides match TRBD1. The CDR3 spans 16 residues. V lost 4 bases, J lost 2 bases, and 3 bases stayed unmatched. Germline V gives CDR1 MDHEN, CDR2 SYDVKM. The CDR3 loop is CASSSRTGAYNSPLHF. In DNA, the CDR3 is TGTGCCAGCAGTTCTAGGACAGGGGCCTATAATTCACCCCTCCACTTT.

V usage is TRBV6-5 and J usage is TRBJ1-5; the match to TRBD1 covers 8 bases. CDR3 size: 15 residues. With V trimmed by 7 bases and J by 8 bases, 13 bases remained unmatched. Per germline, CDR1 MNHEY and CDR2 SVGAGI. In DNA form, the CDR3 reads TGTGCCAGCACCGGCGACAGGGGCGAAACGGAGCCCCAGCATTTT. Translating gives CASTGDRGETEPQHF.

The chain uses TRBV4-1 and TRBJ1-3; 7 bases align to TRBD1. Germline CDR1 MGHRA, CDR2 YSYEKL. The V and J ends lost 3 bases and 0 bases, in that order; junction bases with no gene match: 8. The CDR3 length is 17 residues. This CDR3 reads CASSHSEGDSSGNTIYF. DNA for the CDR3: TGCGCCAGCAGCCACTCTGAGGGGGACAGCTCTGGAAACACCATATATTTT.

The chain couples TRBV19 to TRBJ2-1; 11 positions agree with TRBD2. The germline V gene has CDR1 LNHDA and CDR2 SQIVND (reference sequence). The CDR3 has 15 amino acids. With V trimmed by 8 bases and J by 3 bases, 6 bases remained unmatched. The CDR3 protein is CASGASGGYYNEQFF. In DNA, the CDR3 is TGTGCCAGTGGGGCTAGCGGGGGGTACTACAATGAGCAGTTCTTC.

The V and J genes are TRBV6-5 and TRBJ1-5; D ambiguous. With 7 bases removed from V and 6 bases from J, the gap between germline ends came to 13 bases. The CDR3 loop spans 13 amino acids. The V gene's germline CDR1 is MNHEY and CDR2 SVGAGI. CDR3 amino acids: CASKAAGGQPQHF. CDR3 DNA: TGTGCCAGCAAGGCCGCGGGAGGTCAGCCCCAGCATTTT.

The chain employs TRBV7-2 and TRBJ1-3, with TRBD1 matching over 7 bases. CDR1 and CDR2 (germline): SGHTA, FQGNSA. Unmatched junction bases numbered 4, after V lost 6 bases and J lost 8 bases. The CDR3 has 12 residues. The CDR3 sequence: CASSLQGHTIYF. CDR3 bases: TGTGCCAGCAGTCTACAGGGGCACACCATATATTTT.

The chain uses TRBV6-5 and TRBJ1-4; the D is unclear. Trimming pared 5 bases from V and 4 bases from J, leaving 8 bases between. CDR1 is MNHEY and CDR2 is SVGAGI in the germline V gene. The CDR3 is 13 amino acids. The CDR3 nucleotides read TGTGCCAGCAGTCAACAGCTTAATGAAAAACTGTTTTTT. This encodes CASSQQLNEKLFF.

This clone appeared once. DNA for the CDR3: TGTGCCACCAGTGATGTACGGGGTAGCAATCAGCCCCAGCATTTT. Its translation is CATSDVRGSNQPQHF. The chain is built from TRBV24-1 and TRBJ1-5, with D hard to call. The germline V gene encodes CDR1 KGHDR and CDR2 SFDVKD. The V and J ends lost 3 bases and 0 bases respectively, with 8 bases between them. The CDR3 is 15 residues long.

The V gene is TRBV18, the J gene TRBJ1-1; no reliable D call. CDR1 KGHSH and CDR2 LQKENI come from the germline V gene. The CDR3 runs 15 residues. The germline V and J ends were trimmed by 5 bases and 1 base, with 14 bases remaining between them. In DNA, the CDR3 is TGTGCCAGCTCATCACAGCTGCCCGCGAACACTGAAGCTTTCTTT. It yields the protein CASSSQLPANTEAFF. Using reference TRBV18 and TRBJ1-1 for the parts outside the CDR3, the full variable domain is NAGVMQNPRHLVRRRGQEARLRCSPMKGHSHVYWYRQLPEEGLKFMVYLQKENIIDESGMPKERFSAEFPKEGPSILRIQQVVRGDSAAYFCASSSQLPANTEAFFGQGTRLTVV.

This clone was detected a few times. The V call is TRBV25-1, the J call TRBJ1-1; a weak D match, TRBD1 (6 bases). Germline CDR1 reads MGHDK; CDR2 reads SYGVNS. The CDR3 extends over 15 amino acids. V gave up 6 bases and J gave up 0 bases, with 14 bases separating them. CDR3 protein: CASSKGGGLNTEAFF. As DNA, the CDR3 is TGTGCCAGCAGCAAGGGGGGGGGCCTGAACACTGAAGCTTTCTTT. The whole variable domain, remainder taken from reference TRBV25-1 and TRBJ1-1, is EADIYQTPRYLVIGTGKKITLECSQTMGHDKMYWYQQDPGMELHLIHYSYGVNSTEKGDLSSESTVSRIRTEHFPLTLESARPSHTSQYLCASSKGGGLNTEAFFGQGTRLTVV.

CDR3 sequence: CASSGLIRGTYNEQFF. The CDR3 DNA reads TGTGCCAGCAGCGGACTCATCCGCGGGACTTACAATGAGCAGTTCTTC. J is TRBJ2-1 and V is TRBV9; D possibly corresponds to TRBD2 (6 bases). The CDR3 covers 16 residues. V lost 3 bases, J lost 4 bases, and 17 bases lay in between. Germline V gives CDR1 SGDLS, CDR2 YYNGEE.

The table lists this clone with a count of one. The CDR3 DNA sequence: TGTGCCAGCAGCCAAAGCCCCCTACGATCGGATGGCTACACCTTC. Translated: CASSQSPLRSDGYTF. The chain couples TRBV7-2 to TRBJ1-2, with unresolved D. The CDR3 is made up of 15 amino acids. V lost 5 bases to trimming and J lost 6 bases, with 19 bases between them. Germline V gives CDR1 SGHTA, CDR2 FQGNSA. Using reference TRBV7-2 and TRBJ1-2 for the parts outside the CDR3, the full variable domain is GAGVSQSPSNKVTEKGKDVELRCDPISGHTALYWYRQSLGQGLEFLIYFQGNSAPDKSGLPSDRFSAERTGGSVSTLTIQRTQQEDSAVYLCASSQSPLRSDGYTFGSGTRLTVV.

The V and J genes are TRBV2 and TRBJ1-4, with D perhaps matching TRBD1 (6 bases). This CDR3 has 14 residues. Trimming removed 7 bases at V and 7 bases at J, with 16 bases between. Per germline, CDR1 SNHLY and CDR2 FYNNEI. The CDR3 sequence: CASITVRGGEKLFF. The CDR3 DNA reads as TGTGCCAGCATCACGGTTAGAGGGGGTGAAAAACTGTTTTTT. Based on the CDR3 plus reference TRBV2 and TRBJ1-4, the full variable domain is EPEVTQTPSHQVTQMGQEVILRCVPISNHLYFYWYRQILGQKVEFLVSFYNNEISEKSEIFDDQFSVERPDGSNFTLKIRSTKLEDSAMYFCASITVRGGEKLFFGSGTQLSVL.

This chain links TRBV20-1 with TRBJ2-5; D possibly corresponds to TRBD2 (5 bases). Trimming left V 3 bases short and J 5 bases short, with 10 bases between. Germline V gene data show CDR1 as DFQATT and CDR2 as SNEGSKA (reference sequence). This CDR3 is built from 12 residues. In DNA, the CDR3 is TGCAGTGCTAGTGAGAGGGTGGAGACCCAGTACTTC. It specifies CSASERVETQYF.

V and J are TRBV10-1 and TRBJ2-1; TRBD2 matches 12 bases. This CDR3 spans 15 amino acids. Per the germline V gene, CDR1 is WNHNN and CDR2 is SYGVQD (reference sequence). The V and J ends lost 3 bases and 6 bases, in that order; junction bases with no gene match: 3. This CDR3 is CASSELAGGLNEQFF. DNA of the CDR3: TGCGCCAGCAGTGAACTAGCGGGGGGCCTCAATGAGCAGTTCTTC.

Ten or more counts support this clone. The CDR3 coding sequence is TGCGCCAGCAGTGAGGGGGGCAGAAATAATTCACCCCTCCACTTT. Translating it yields CASSEGGRNNSPLHF. J is TRBJ1-6 and V is TRBV10-2; possible D gene TRBD1, 6 bases. Germline CDR1 WSHSY, CDR2 SAAADI. The ends were cut back, 2 bases at V and 5 bases at J, with 10 bases in the middle. The CDR3 runs 15 residues.

This clone was counted a few times. The chain combines TRBV28 with TRBJ2-7; D may be TRBD2 (6 bases). The CDR3 covers 14 residues. Germline CDR1 and CDR2: MDHEN and SYDVKM. V shed 6 bases and J shed 3 bases, with 15 bases lying between them. CDR3 region: CASSPQVRGYEQYF. In DNA form, the CDR3 reads TGTGCCAGCAGCCCCCAGGTGCGGGGCTACGAGCAGTACTTC.

The V call is TRBV6-5, the J call TRBJ2-7; 11 nucleotides align to TRBD1. CDR1 is MNHEY, CDR2 SVGAGI, per germline. Unmatched junction bases numbered 5, after V lost 8 bases and J lost 2 bases. CDR3 length: 14 amino acids. The CDR3 loop reads CASGGQGGAYEQYF. CDR3 nucleotide sequence: TGTGCCAGCGGGGGACAGGGGGGCGCCTACGAGCAGTACTTC.

The chain employs TRBV2 and TRBJ2-5; D unclear. This CDR3 contains 11 residues. Germline lookup yields CDR1 SNHLY and CDR2 FYNNEI. Trimming removed 7 bases at V and 1 base at J, with 4 bases between. CDR3 region: CASILQETQYF. For the CDR3, the DNA is TGTGCCAGCATACTCCAAGAGACCCAGTACTTC.